Below, one T cell receptor beta chain is given with its context. Its specificity is not known. Profiling of TCR beta VDJ combinations and CDR3 sequences used genomic DNA as template. TCRdb re-called the reads through MiXCR, storing one row per CDR3 protein. The sample consists of about 420,000 distinct CDR3 sequences, roughly 68% of them appearing once. These data belong to a study of CD8+CD57+ T cells in acquired aplastic anemia. Study-level information: Across the sorted CD4+ and CD8+ cells, DNA amounts averaged 3.2 ug. On average, healthy donors gave about 10.8 million reads for CD4+ cells. Findings and limits, study-wide: With respect to CD8+ Simpson's diversity, patients and controls did not differ significantly. Both patients and controls carried the same twenty-nine CD8+ CDR3 sequences.

V lost 5 bases to trimming and J lost 1 base, with 11 bases between them. This CDR3 comprises 14 residues. The specimen was sorted CD4+, CD8+, or CD8+CD57+ T cells (not recorded which) from PBMCs. This clonotype was sampled from a human donor in good health, serving as a control. The rearrangement uses TRBV12-3 or TRBV12-4 and TRBJ1-1; the D is unclear. CDR3 in DNA: TGTGCCAGCAGTAAAGGGATAAGGAACACTGAAGCTTTCTTT. This translates into CASSKGIRNTEAFF.